The T cell receptor (beta chain) described here comes from a study of cytomegalovirus exposure and HLA in healthy donors. This clone was counted between two and nine times. The PCR contained 60 Vbeta and 13 Jbeta primers. The data were produced by immunoSEQ multiplex PCR, yet TCRdb's version contains in-frame clones alone and is incomplete. The sample has roughly 120,000 clones, 65% to 75% seen once. This CDR3 comprises 15 residues. Germline assignment: CDR1 MNHNY and CDR2 SVGAGI (reference sequence). The V and J ends lost 7 bases and 7 bases, in that order; junction bases with no gene match: 15. What was sequenced was PBMCs. The receptor was derived from a man aged 40-49 years in good health and CMV-seropositive. The V gene is TRBV6-6, the J gene TRBJ1-2; TRBD1 matches 7 bases. DNA of the CDR3: TGTGCCAGCAATCCAACAGGGGCAGAAGGTAGTGGCTACACCTTC. Translation: CASNPTGAEGSGYTF.